This T cell receptor beta chain was sequenced for a study of cytomegalovirus exposure and HLA in healthy donors. Study-wide points: The likely origin of a cluster of highly shared sequence variants was a sequencing artifact.

About this clone: Antigen specificity is unknown.

Germline values: CDR1 LGHNA, CDR2 YSLEER. The CDR3 spans 13 residues. Trimming took 4 bases from V and 2 from J; bases not matched to a gene: 2. With 60 Vbeta and 13 Jbeta primers, the PCR was carried out. Clones were sequenced by immunoSEQ multiplex PCR, and TCRdb holds only the in-frame ones, with some missing. The sample shows about 160,000 clones, around four fifths of them seen only once. The TCR was taken from a man between 25 and 39 years old in good health and CMV-seronegative. The sequenced material came from PBMCs. This chain connects TRBV4-3 to TRBJ2-7; 7 nucleotides agree with TRBD1. CDR3 coding DNA: TGCGCCAGCAGCCCGGGACAGACCTACGAGCAGTACTTC. Translated, it gives CASSPGQTYEQYF.